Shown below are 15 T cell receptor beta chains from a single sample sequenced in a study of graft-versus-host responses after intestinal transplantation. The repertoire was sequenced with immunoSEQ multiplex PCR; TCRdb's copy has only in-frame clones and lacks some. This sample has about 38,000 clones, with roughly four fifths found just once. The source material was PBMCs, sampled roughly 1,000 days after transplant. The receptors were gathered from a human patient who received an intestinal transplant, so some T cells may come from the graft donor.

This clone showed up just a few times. CDR3 loop: CASSSLGVSSYNEQFF. CDR3 DNA: TGTGCCAGCAGCTCTTTAGGCGTTAGCTCCTACAATGAGCAGTTCTTC. J is TRBJ2-1 and V is TRBV7-9; D not certain. Germline V gene lookup returns CDR1 SEHNR and CDR2 FQNEAQ (reference sequence). This CDR3 is 16 amino acids long. V was trimmed by 4 bases and J by 0 bases, leaving 13 bases between them.

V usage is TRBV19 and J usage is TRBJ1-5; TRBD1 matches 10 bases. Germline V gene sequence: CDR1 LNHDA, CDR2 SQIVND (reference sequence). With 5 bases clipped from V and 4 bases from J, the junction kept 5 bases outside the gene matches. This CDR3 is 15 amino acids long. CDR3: CASSAWGQGNQPQHF. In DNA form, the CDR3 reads TGTGCCAGTAGTGCCTGGGGACAGGGGAATCAGCCCCAGCATTTT.

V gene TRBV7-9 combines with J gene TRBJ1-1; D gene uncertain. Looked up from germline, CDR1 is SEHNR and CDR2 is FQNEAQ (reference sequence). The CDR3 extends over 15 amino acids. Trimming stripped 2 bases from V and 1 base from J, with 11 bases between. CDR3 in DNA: TGTGCCAGCAGCTTAAACTCAGACCCGAACACTGAAGCTTTCTTT. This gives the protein CASSLNSDPNTEAFF.

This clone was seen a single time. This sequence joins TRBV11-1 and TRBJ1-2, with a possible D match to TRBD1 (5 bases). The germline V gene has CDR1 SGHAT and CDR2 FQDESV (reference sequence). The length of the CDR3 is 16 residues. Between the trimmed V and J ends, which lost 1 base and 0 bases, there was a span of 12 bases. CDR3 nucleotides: TGTGCCAGCAGCTTAGAGCAGGGCGGAACTAACTATGGCTACACCTTC. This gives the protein CASSLEQGGTNYGYTF.

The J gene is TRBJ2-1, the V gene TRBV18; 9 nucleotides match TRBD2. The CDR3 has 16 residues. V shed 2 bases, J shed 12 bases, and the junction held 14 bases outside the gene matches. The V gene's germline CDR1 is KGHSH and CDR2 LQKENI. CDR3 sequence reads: CASSPSSGSLGAVQFF. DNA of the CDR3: TGTGCCAGCTCACCAAGTAGCGGGAGTCTGGGGGCAGTGCAGTTCTTC.

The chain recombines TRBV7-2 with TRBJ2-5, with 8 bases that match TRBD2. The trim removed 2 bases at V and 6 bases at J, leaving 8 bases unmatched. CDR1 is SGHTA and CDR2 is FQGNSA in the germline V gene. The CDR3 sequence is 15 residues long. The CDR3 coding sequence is TGTGCCAGCAGCTTACGGGTAGCGGGGACACAGACCCAGTACTTC. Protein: CASSLRVAGTQTQYF. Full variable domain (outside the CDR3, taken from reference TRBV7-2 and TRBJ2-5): GAGVSQSPSNKVTEKGKDVELRCDPISGHTALYWYRQSLGQGLEFLIYFQGNSAPDKSGLPSDRFSAERTGGSVSTLTIQRTQQEDSAVYLCASSLRVAGTQTQYFGPGTRLLVL.

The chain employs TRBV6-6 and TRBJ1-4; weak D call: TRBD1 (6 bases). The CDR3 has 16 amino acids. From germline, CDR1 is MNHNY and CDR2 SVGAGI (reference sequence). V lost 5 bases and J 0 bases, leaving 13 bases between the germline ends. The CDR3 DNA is TGTGCCAGCAGTCGCAGGGGATCGGCAACTAATGAAAAACTGTTTTTT. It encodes CASSRRGSATNEKLFF.

CDR3 nucleotide sequence: TGCGCCAGCAGCACCCACTTGGAGGGAGATCGGGAGACCCAGTACTTC. Residues: CASSTHLEGDRETQYF. The chain uses TRBV5-1 and TRBJ2-5; TRBD2 is a possible D gene (6 bases). The CDR3 spans 16 residues. Trimming removed 4 bases at V and 5 bases at J, with 21 bases between. Germline CDR1 reads SGHRS; CDR2 reads YFSETQ. Combining the CDR3 with reference TRBV5-1 and TRBJ2-5 gives the whole variable domain KAGVTQTPRYLIKTRGQQVTLSCSPISGHRSVSWYQQTPGQGLQFLFEYFSETQRNKGNFPGRFSGRQFSNSRSEMNVSTLELGDSALYLCASSTHLEGDRETQYFGPGTRLLVL.

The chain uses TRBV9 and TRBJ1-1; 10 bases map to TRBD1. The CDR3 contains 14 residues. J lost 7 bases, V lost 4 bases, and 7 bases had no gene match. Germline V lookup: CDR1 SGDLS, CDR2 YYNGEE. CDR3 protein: CASSPRGQGGEAFF. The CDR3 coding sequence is TGTGCCAGCAGCCCCCGAGGACAGGGGGGTGAAGCTTTCTTT.

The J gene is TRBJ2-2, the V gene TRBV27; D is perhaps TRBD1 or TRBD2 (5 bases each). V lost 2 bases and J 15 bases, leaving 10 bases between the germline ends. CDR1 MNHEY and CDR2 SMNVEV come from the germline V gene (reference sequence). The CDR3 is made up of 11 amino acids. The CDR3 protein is CASSLGTRMFF. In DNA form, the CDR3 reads TGTGCCAGCAGTTTAGGGACGAGGATGTTTTTT.

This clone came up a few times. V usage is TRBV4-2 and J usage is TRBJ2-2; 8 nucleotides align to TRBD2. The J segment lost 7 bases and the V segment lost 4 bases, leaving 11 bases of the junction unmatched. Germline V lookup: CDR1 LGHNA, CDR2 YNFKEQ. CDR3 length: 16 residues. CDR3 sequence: CASSPNEREFIGELFF. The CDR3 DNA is TGTGCCAGCAGCCCGAACGAGCGGGAGTTTATCGGGGAGCTGTTTTTT.

CDR3 bases: TGTGCCATCAGTGAGTCTCTATACACCTACAATGAGCAGTTCTTC. It yields the protein CAISESLYTYNEQFF. The chain joins TRBV10-3 to TRBJ2-1; no clear D gene. V was clipped by 0 bases and J by 2 bases, with 8 bases between them. CDR1 ENHRY and CDR2 SYGVKD come from the germline V gene. The CDR3 extends over 15 amino acids.

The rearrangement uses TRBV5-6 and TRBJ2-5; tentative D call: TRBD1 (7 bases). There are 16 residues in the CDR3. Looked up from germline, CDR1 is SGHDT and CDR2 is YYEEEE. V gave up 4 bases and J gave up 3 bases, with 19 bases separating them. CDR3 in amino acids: CASSPLGGRGEETQYF. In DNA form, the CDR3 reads TGTGCCAGCAGCCCTCTGGGGGGCAGGGGGGAAGAGACCCAGTACTTC.

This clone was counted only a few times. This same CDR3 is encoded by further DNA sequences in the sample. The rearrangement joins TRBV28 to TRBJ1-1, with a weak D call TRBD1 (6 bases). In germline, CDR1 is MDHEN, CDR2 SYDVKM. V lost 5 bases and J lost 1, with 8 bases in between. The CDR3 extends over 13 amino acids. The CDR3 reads CASSLQGNTEAFF. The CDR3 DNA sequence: TGTGCCAGCAGTCTACAGGGGAACACTGAAGCTTTCTTT.

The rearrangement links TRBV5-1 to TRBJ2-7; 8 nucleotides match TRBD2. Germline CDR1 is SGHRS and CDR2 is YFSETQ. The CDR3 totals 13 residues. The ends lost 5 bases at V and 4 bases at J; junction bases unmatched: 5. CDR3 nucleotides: TGCGCCAGCAGTCCAGCGGGGGTTTACGAGCAGTACTTC. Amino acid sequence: CASSPAGVYEQYF.